Sequencing of this TCR beta chain was carried out in a study of T cells after yellow fever vaccination (dated by TCRdb to the late 2010s). With respect to the entire study: Libraries from fractions with low cell numbers were prepared with the SMART-Seq v4 Ultra Low Input RNA kit. To track T-cell clones before and after primary and booster YFV17D yellow fever vaccination, bulk TCR alpha and beta repertoires were sequenced longitudinally. Two healthy male donors, one aged 18 to 30 and one aged 30 to 40 years, were included in the cohort. Blood was collected at multiple timepoints before and after primary and secondary immunization, and bulk PBMC replicates and cell subsets were isolated.

TCR cDNA was synthesized by 5'RACE template switching, which introduced a universal primer site and unique molecular identifiers. Priming of cDNA synthesis was performed from both the TCR alpha and TCR beta constant segments. Library amplification used two PCR steps, and the second PCR step added sample barcodes and sequencing adapters. Libraries were sequenced on Illumina HiSeq 2500 (2x100 bp) or NovaSeq (2x150 bp). Processing in the source paper ran as follows. MIGEC handled demultiplexing of reads and collapsing into UMI consensus sequences, while MiXCR performed V(D)J alignment. Vaccine-responding clonotypes were identified with edgeR using replicate PBMC samples, with FDR below 0.01 and a log2 fold change above 5 up to day 15 being required. Each bulk clonotype received a CD4 or CD8 identity based on whether the sequenced CD4 or CD8 repertoire contained that clonotype at higher abundance. TCRdb redid the processing of the public reads, applying fastp at Q25 and MiXCR, and retained in-frame beta chains. Identical CDR3 protein sequences are pooled into one entry, listed with their most common genes and DNA. TCRdb, rather than the study authors, made the V and J calls. The sample profile shows tens of thousands of distinct CDR3 sequences; 6.5% to 9% of them were found once. The ten biggest clones cover 35% to 40% of the sample.

This specimen's treatment or condition label, per the study, means: live attenuated yellow fever vaccine strain. PBMCs were isolated from peripheral blood using a standard Ficoll-Paque protocol. CD4 and CD8 T-cell fractions were isolated with Dynabeads CD4 and CD8 positive selection kits. RNA was extracted with TriZol from bulk PBMCs, CD4 and CD8 fractions, and dextramer-positive and dextramer-negative fractions. What the research found in general, with its limitations: After the booster, most of the clones that had expanded following primary vaccination were detected again (almost 98% of CD4 and 80% to 90% of CD8), which suggests that memory was broadly maintained. A small share of clonotypes occurred in both CD4 and CD8 compartments, likely arising from convergent recombination. The secondary T-cell response was weaker than the primary response but faster, peaking on day 5 instead of day 15. Only two donors were included in the study, so the extent to which the findings can be generalized is limited. Because abundant contaminating clonotypes from the bulk population could be contained in FACS-sorted repertoires, computational filtering was required.

This clonotype was picked up many times. Its antigen remains undetermined. Base qualities were left out, and no much larger clone turns up one base away. The sequences come from CD8+ T cells sorted from PBMCs, collected 15 days after the yellow fever booster vaccination. The sequence was obtained from a young man who received the YFV17D yellow fever vaccine.

The encoded CDR3 is CASSLAGSFYNEQFF. Read as DNA, the sequence is TGTGCCAGCAGTTTGGCGGGTAGCTTCTACAATGAGCAGTTCTTC. The chain is assembled from TRBV27 and TRBJ2-1; the D gene is perhaps TRBD2, on 5 matching bases. CDR1 MNHEY and CDR2 SMNVEV are derived from the germline V gene (reference sequence). From the cysteine through the phenylalanine, the CDR3 covers 15 amino acids. The CDR3 DNA has 45 bases and is translated from base 1. V loses 3 bases of germline sequence and J loses 3 bases, and the interval between the two ends is 12 bases.